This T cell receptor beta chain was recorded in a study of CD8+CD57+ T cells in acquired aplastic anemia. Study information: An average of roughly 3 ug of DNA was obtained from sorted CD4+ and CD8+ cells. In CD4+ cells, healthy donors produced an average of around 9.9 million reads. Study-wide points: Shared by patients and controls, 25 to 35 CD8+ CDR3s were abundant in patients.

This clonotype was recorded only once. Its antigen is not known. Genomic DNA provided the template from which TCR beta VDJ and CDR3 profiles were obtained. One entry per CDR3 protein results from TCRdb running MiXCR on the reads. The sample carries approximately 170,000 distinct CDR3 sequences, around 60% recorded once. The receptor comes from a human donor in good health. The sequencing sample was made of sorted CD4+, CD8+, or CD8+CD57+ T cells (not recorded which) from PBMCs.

The CDR3 nucleotides are TGTGCCACCAGTGATTCCCGGACGGACGCTCTTCGGCCCCAGCATTTT. Translation: CATSDSRTDALRPQHF. This chain connects TRBV24-1 to TRBJ1-5; no clear D. The CDR3 loop spans 16 amino acids. From germline, CDR1 is KGHDR and CDR2 SFDVKD. Trimming pared 2 bases from V and 9 bases from J, leaving 19 bases between.